The rows below give T cell receptor beta chains drawn from one sample of a study of OX40 agonist ivuxolimab in advanced cancers. TCRdb keeps only in-frame clones here, not all; method: immunoSEQ multiplex PCR. The repertoire holds tens of thousands of clones, more than 90% seen once, with 4.8% in the top ten. The material sequenced was CD4+ or CD8+ T cells sorted from blood, taken in a trial of the OX40 agonist ivuxolimab. Source of these receptors: an adult with an advanced solid tumor such as melanoma, head and neck, liver or kidney cancer. CDR3s include the opening cysteine and the closing phenylalanine or tryptophan. A D gene is named only where the DNA matches it firmly. Only some rows state a clone size, as once, few, many or a class for expanded clones.

j_gene: TRBJ2-2; d_gene: NA; abundance: NA; v_gene: TRBV6-6; CDR3nt: TGTGCCAGCAGTTACTACACCGGGGAGCTGTTTTTT; CDR3aa: CASSYYTGELFF
j_gene: TRBJ1-2; d_gene: TRBD1; abundance: NA; v_gene: TRBV4-3; CDR3nt: TGCGCCAGCAGCCAATCCCCGGGACAGGGGTTTTATGGCTACACCTTC; CDR3aa: CASSQSPGQGFYGYTF
j_gene: TRBJ1-1; d_gene: NA; abundance: NA; v_gene: TRBV6-5; CDR3nt: TGTGCCGCGACTGGAGGGAACACTGAAGCTTTCTTT; CDR3aa: CAATGGNTEAFF
j_gene: TRBJ2-7; d_gene: NA; abundance: NA; v_gene: TRBV7-2; CDR3nt: TGTGCCAGCAGGCCGGGACCCGGAGGATACGAGCAGTACTTC; CDR3aa: CASRPGPGGYEQYF
j_gene: TRBJ1-6; d_gene: TRBD1; abundance: NA; v_gene: TRBV7-3; CDR3nt: TGTGCCAGCAGCTTAACTGGTCAGGGGGATTCACCCCTCCACTTT; CDR3aa: CASSLTGQGDSPLHF
j_gene: TRBJ2-3; d_gene: NA; abundance: NA; v_gene: TRBV5-1; CDR3nt: TGCGCCTCTTCAATCACAGATACGCAGTATTTT; CDR3aa: CASSITDTQYF
j_gene: TRBJ2-3; d_gene: TRBD1; abundance: NA; v_gene: TRBV4-3; CDR3nt: TGCGCCAGCAGCCAAACGACAGGGGGCACAGATACGCAGTATTTT; CDR3aa: CASSQTTGGTDTQYF
j_gene: TRBJ2-5; d_gene: NA; abundance: once; v_gene: TRBV14; CDR3nt: TGTGCCAGCAGCCGAGACCGGGACTGGCGTGGGACCCAGTACTTC; CDR3aa: CASSRDRDWRGTQYF
j_gene: TRBJ1-2; d_gene: NA; abundance: NA; v_gene: TRBV5-1; CDR3nt: TGCGCCAGCAGCCAGGACCTAACCCCCTATGGCTACACCTTC; CDR3aa: CASSQDLTPYGYTF
j_gene: TRBJ2-5; d_gene: NA; abundance: NA; v_gene: TRBV19; CDR3nt: TGTGCCAGCTCAATTCCGGGACTGAAAGAGACCCAGTACTTC; CDR3aa: CASSIPGLKETQYF
j_gene: TRBJ2-7; d_gene: TRBD1; abundance: few; v_gene: TRBV5-4; CDR3nt: TGTGCCAGCAGCGGACAGGGGAGCTCCTACGAGCAGTACTTC; CDR3aa: CASSGQGSSYEQYF
j_gene: TRBJ2-7; d_gene: TRBD2; abundance: NA; v_gene: TRBV7-8; CDR3nt: TGTGCCAGCAGTGCCAGGGCGGGAGTTTACGAGCAGTACTTC; CDR3aa: CASSARAGVYEQYF
j_gene: TRBJ2-7; d_gene: NA; abundance: NA; v_gene: TRBV14; CDR3nt: TGTGCCAGCAGCCCCCTCGGCCTAGCCCACGAGCAGTACTTC; CDR3aa: CASSPLGLAHEQYF
j_gene: TRBJ2-2; d_gene: NA; abundance: NA; v_gene: TRBV28; CDR3nt: TGTGCCAGCAGTTTGTTAGGGTACACCGGGGAGCTGTTTTTT; CDR3aa: CASSLLGYTGELFF
j_gene: TRBJ2-2; d_gene: TRBD1; abundance: NA; v_gene: TRBV7-9; CDR3nt: TGTGCCAGCAGGCCTCCGGGACAGGCCGCCGGGGAGCTGTTTTTT; CDR3aa: CASRPPGQAAGELFF
j_gene: TRBJ1-5; d_gene: NA; abundance: once; v_gene: TRBV5-1; CDR3nt: TGCGCCAGCAGAGCTGACTTGGGCCAGCCCCAGCATTTT; CDR3aa: CASRADLGQPQHF
j_gene: TRBJ2-3; d_gene: NA; abundance: NA; v_gene: TRBV11-3; CDR3nt: TGTGCCAGCAGCTTGGTTCAGGGCTCAGATACGCAGTATTTT; CDR3aa: CASSLVQGSDTQYF